These 6 T cell receptor beta chains were sequenced from one sample in a study of healthy donors' naive CD4 and CD8 T cells. Each TCR library used around 540 ng of total RNA and a linear amplification protocol. Via MiXCR, TCRdb re-called the reads, giving one row per CDR3 protein. The sample includes about 180,000 distinct CDR3 sequences, around 70% of them seen just once. Sequencing input: naive CD4+ and CD8+ T cells sorted from blood, pooled from several donors. The source of these receptors is a pool of human donors in good health; the sample pools cells from several healthy donors.

The chain carries TRBV29-1 and TRBJ2-1, with a tentative D call TRBD2 (5 bases). Germline CDR1 SQVTM, CDR2 ANQGSEA. The CDR3 is made up of 16 amino acids. With 6 bases removed from V and 0 bases from J, the gap between germline ends came to 18 bases. The CDR3 DNA follows: TGCAGCGTCATAGGGTTGACTACGCGCTCCTACAATGAGCAGTTCTTC. It codes for CSVIGLTTRSYNEQFF.

This chain uses TRBV29-1 with TRBJ2-1; D may match TRBD1 or TRBD2 (5 bases each). The V end was cut by 5 bases, the J end by 1 base, with 21 bases between. The length of the CDR3 is 17 residues. Per the germline V gene, CDR1 is SQVTM and CDR2 is ANQGSEA. The CDR3 loop is CSVTGTRKRGSYNEQFF. The CDR3 nucleotides are TGCAGCGTTACCGGGACCCGCAAGAGGGGATCCTACAATGAGCAGTTCTTC.

This clonotype was seen only a few times. V is TRBV27 and J is TRBJ1-1; D is ambiguous. Germline CDR1 MNHEY, CDR2 SMNVEV (reference sequence). The length of the CDR3 is 15 residues. V was trimmed by 3 bases and J by 3 bases, leaving 14 bases between them. CDR3 protein: CASSFAAGEYTEAFF. CDR3 bases: TGTGCCAGCAGTTTCGCCGCCGGGGAGTACACTGAAGCTTTCTTT.

The chain combines TRBV29-1 with TRBJ2-1; 7 bases line up with TRBD1. The CDR3 length is 14 residues. Unmatched junction bases numbered 9, after V lost 3 bases and J lost 7 bases. Germline V gene lookup returns CDR1 SQVTM and CDR2 ANQGSEA. CDR3 sequence: CSVDDDRVGNEQFF. CDR3 DNA: TGCAGCGTTGATGACGACAGGGTTGGGAATGAGCAGTTCTTC.

This sequence joins TRBV20-1 and TRBJ1-5; D not certain. Germline-derived CDR1 and CDR2 are DFQATT and SNEGSKA (reference sequence). The ends were cut back, 1 base at V and 0 bases at J, with 4 bases in the middle. The CDR3 runs to 13 residues. CDR3 nucleotide sequence: TGCAGTGCTAGAGTACATAGCAATCAGCCCCAGCATTTT. Protein: CSARVHSNQPQHF.

The chain employs TRBV4-1 and TRBJ1-2; D is undetermined. There are 14 residues in the CDR3. Germline V lookup: CDR1 MGHRA, CDR2 YSYEKL. The V end was cut by 7 bases, the J end by 1 base, with 13 bases between. CDR3 sequence (DNA): TGCGCCAGCAACACCGGGCCACTTAACTATGGCTACACCTTC. Residues: CASNTGPLNYGYTF.